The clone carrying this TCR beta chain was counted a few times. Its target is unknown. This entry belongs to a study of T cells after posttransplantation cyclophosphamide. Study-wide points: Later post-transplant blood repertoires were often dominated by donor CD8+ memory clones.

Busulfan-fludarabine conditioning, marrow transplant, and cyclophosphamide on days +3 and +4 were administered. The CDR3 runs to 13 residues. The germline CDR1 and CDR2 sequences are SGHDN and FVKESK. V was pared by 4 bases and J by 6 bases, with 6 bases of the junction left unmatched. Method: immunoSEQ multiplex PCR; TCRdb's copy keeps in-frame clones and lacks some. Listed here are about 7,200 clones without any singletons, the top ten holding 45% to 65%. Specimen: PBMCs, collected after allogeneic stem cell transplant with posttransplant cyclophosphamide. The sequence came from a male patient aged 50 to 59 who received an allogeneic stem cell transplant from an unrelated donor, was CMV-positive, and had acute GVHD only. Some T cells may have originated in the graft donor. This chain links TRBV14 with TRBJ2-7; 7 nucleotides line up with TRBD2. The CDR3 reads CASSRDYPGEQYF. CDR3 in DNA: TGTGCCAGCAGCCGGGACTACCCTGGCGAGCAGTACTTC.